This T cell receptor (beta chain) was sequenced in a study of T-cell reconstitution after alpha-beta-depleted transplantation in children. Study-wide points: T-cell counts and diversity at one year post-transplant came mainly from newly produced T cells. Reports say that about two months after transplant, the alpha-beta T cells came out of several hundred graft clones that had expanded. High day-60 TCRbeta diversity in some patients came from surviving recipient T cells and thymic progenitors.

The CDR3 runs to 14 residues. Germline CDR1 is DFQATT and CDR2 is SNEGSKA (reference sequence). The J segment lost 3 bases and the V segment lost 6 bases, leaving 10 bases of the junction unmatched. Unique molecular identifiers were used to barcode this TCRbeta library. TCRdb fed the PCR reads into MiXCR, producing one record per CDR3 protein. The sample carries roughly 790,000 distinct CDR3 sequences, about 15% recorded once. As concerns this clonotype: Its specificity is unknown.

The chain uses TRBV20-1 and TRBJ2-7, with 8 bases lining up with TRBD2. The source of this sequence is a male patient aged 10-17 years who had a stem cell transplant for acute lymphoblastic leukemia, so the T cells may come from the graft donor. Sequenced material: PBMCs, mostly from graft donor cells, taken 360 days after TCRalphabeta/CD19-depleted stem cell transplant. The chain's CDR3 is CSAPSGSIIYEQYF. CDR3 sequence (DNA): TGCAGTGCACCGAGCGGGAGCATCATCTACGAGCAGTACTTC.